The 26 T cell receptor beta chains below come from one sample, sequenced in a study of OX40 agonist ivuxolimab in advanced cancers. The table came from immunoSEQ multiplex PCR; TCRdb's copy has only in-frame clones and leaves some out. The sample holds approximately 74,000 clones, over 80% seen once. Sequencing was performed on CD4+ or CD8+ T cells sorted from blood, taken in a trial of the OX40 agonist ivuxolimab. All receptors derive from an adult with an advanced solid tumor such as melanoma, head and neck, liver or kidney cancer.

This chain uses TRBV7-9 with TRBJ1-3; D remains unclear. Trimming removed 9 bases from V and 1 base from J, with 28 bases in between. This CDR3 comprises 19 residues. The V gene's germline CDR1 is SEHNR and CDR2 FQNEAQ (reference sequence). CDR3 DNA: TGTGCCAGACCATTTTTTGCCCGCGGGTCAGGCAGATCTGGAAACACCATATATTTT. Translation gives CARPFFARGSGRSGNTIYF.

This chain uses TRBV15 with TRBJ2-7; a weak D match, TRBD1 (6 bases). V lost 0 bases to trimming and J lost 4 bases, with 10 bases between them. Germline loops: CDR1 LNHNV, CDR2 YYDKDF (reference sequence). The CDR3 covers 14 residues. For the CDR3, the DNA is TGTGCCACCAGCAGAGAACAGGGTTTTTACGAGCAGTACTTC. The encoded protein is CATSREQGFYEQYF.

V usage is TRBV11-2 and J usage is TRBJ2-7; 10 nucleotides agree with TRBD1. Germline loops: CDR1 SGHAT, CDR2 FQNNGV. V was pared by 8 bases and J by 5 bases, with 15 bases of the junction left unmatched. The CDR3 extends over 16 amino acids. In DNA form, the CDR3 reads TGTGCCAGCGTCTCGTACCCTTCGGGACAGGGGAACGAGCAGTACTTC. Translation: CASVSYPSGQGNEQYF.

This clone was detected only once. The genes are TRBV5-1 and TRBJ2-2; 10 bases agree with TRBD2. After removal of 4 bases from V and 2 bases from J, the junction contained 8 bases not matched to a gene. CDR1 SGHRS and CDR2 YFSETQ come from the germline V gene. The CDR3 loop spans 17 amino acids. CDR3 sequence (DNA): TGCGCCAGCAGCGGGGAGCCTAGCGGGAGAAACACCGGGGAGCTGTTTTTT. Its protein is CASSGEPSGRNTGELFF.

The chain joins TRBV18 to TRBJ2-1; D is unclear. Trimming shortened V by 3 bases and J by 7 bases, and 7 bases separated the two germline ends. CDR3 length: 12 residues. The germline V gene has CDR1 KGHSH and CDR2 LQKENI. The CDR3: CASSPSGNEQFF. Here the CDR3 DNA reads TGTGCCAGCTCACCGAGTGGGAATGAGCAGTTCTTC. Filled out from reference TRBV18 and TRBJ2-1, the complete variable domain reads NAGVMQNPRHLVRRRGQEARLRCSPMKGHSHVYWYRQLPEEGLKFMVYLQKENIIDESGMPKERFSAEFPKEGPSILRIQQVVRGDSAAYFCASSPSGNEQFFGPGTRLTVL.

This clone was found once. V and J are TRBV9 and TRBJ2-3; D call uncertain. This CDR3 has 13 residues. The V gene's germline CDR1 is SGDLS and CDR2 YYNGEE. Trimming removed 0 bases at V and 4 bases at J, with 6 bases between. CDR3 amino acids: CASSVDWADTQYF. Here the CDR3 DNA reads TGTGCCAGCAGCGTAGACTGGGCAGATACGCAGTATTTT. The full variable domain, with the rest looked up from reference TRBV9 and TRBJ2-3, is DSGVTQTPKHLITATGQRVTLRCSPRSGDLSVYWYQQSLDQGLQFLIQYYNGEERAKGNILERFSAQQFPDLHSELNLSSLELGDSALYFCASSVDWADTQYFGPGTRLTVL.

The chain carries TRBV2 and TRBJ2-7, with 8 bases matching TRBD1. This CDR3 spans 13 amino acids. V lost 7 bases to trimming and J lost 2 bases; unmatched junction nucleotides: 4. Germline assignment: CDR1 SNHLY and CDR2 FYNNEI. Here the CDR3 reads CASIRQGPYEQYF. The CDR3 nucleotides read TGTGCCAGCATTCGACAGGGGCCCTACGAGCAGTACTTC.

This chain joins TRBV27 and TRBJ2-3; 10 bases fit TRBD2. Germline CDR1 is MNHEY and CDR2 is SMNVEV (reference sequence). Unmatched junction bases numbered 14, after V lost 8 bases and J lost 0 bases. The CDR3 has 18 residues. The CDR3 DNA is TGTGCCAGCCGATCTCCGGGACTAGCGATTTCTAGCACAGATACGCAGTATTTT. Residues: CASRSPGLAISSTDTQYF.

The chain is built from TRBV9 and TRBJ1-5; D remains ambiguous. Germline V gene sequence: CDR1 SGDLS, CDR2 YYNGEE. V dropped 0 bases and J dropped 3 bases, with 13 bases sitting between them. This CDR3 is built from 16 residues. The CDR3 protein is CASSVEAQMVNQPQHF. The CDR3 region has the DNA TGTGCCAGCAGCGTAGAAGCCCAAATGGTCAATCAGCCCCAGCATTTT.

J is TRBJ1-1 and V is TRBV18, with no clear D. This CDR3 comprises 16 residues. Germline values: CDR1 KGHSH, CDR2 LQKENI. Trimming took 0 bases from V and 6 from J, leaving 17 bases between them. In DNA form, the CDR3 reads TGTGCCAGCTCACCACCGGAAGTCATCTTAAGGGCTGAAGCTTTCTTT. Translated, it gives CASSPPEVILRAEAFF.

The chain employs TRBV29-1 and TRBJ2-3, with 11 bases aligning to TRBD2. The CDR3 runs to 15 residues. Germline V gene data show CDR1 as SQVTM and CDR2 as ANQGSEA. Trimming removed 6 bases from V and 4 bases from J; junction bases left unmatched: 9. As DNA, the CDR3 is TGCAGCGTCCGTAGCGGGAGGGCCATCTCAGATACGCAGTATTTT. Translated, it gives CSVRSGRAISDTQYF.

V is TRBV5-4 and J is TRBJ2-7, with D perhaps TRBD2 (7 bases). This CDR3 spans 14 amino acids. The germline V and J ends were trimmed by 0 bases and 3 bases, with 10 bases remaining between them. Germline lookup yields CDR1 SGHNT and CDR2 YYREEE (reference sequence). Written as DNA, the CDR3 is TGTGCCAGCAGCTTGGAGGGGGGGGTCTACGAGCAGTACTTC. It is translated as CASSLEGGVYEQYF.

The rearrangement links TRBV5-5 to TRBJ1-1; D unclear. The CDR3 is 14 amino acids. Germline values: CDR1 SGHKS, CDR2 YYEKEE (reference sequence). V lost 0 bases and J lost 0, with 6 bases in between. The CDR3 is CASSLEGVNTEAFF. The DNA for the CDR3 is TGTGCCAGCAGCTTGGAGGGAGTGAACACTGAAGCTTTCTTT.

This CDR3 is CASSEFRGDRGYEQYF. The CDR3 nucleotides are TGTGCCAGCAGTGAATTCCGTGGGGACAGGGGCTACGAGCAGTACTTC. The J gene is TRBJ2-7, the V gene TRBV2, with TRBD1 matching 10 bases. Germline lookup yields CDR1 SNHLY and CDR2 FYNNEI. Trimming cost V 2 bases and J 3 bases; bases outside gene matches: 7. The CDR3 spans 16 residues. The variable domain in full, completed from reference TRBV2 and TRBJ2-7, reads EPEVTQTPSHQVTQMGQEVILRCVPISNHLYFYWYRQILGQKVEFLVSFYNNEISEKSEIFDDQFSVERPDGSNFTLKIRSTKLEDSAMYFCASSEFRGDRGYEQYFGPGTRLTVT.

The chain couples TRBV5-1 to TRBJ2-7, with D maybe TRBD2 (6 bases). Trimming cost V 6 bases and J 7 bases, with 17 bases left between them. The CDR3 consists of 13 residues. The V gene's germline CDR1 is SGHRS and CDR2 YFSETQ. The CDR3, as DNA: TGCGCCAGCAAACTTCCCGGAGGGGAGGAGCAGTACTTC. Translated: CASKLPGGEEQYF.

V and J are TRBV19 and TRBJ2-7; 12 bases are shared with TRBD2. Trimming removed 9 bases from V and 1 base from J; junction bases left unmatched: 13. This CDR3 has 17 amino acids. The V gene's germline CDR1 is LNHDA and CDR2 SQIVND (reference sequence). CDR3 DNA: TGTGCCAGCCGTAAACTAGCGGGAGGTTTTGGATCCTACGAGCAGTACTTC. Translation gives CASRKLAGGFGSYEQYF. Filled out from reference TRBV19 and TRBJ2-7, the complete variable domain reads DGGITQSPKYLFRKEGQNVTLSCEQNLNHDAMYWYRQDPGQGLRLIYYSQIVNDFQKGDIAEGYSVSREKKESFPLTVTSAQKNPTAFYLCASRKLAGGFGSYEQYFGPGTRLTVT.

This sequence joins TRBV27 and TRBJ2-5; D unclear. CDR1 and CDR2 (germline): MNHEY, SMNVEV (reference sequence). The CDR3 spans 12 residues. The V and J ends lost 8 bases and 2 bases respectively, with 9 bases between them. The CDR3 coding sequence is TGTGCCAGCGGGCCGTTACAAGAGACCCAGTACTTC. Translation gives CASGPLQETQYF.

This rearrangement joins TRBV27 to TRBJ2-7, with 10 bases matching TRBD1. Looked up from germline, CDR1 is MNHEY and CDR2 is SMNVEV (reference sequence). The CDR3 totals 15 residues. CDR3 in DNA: TGTGCTTCAGCCCGTCGGACAGGGGGAGAGAACGAGCAGTACTTC. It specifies CASARRTGGENEQYF.

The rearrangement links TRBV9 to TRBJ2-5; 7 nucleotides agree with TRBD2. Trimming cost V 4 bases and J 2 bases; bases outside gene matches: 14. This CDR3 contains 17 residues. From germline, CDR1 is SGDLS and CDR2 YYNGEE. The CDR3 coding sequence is TGTGCCAGCAGCCTAACCCAGACTAGCTCCTCACAAGAGACCCAGTACTTC. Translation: CASSLTQTSSSQETQYF.

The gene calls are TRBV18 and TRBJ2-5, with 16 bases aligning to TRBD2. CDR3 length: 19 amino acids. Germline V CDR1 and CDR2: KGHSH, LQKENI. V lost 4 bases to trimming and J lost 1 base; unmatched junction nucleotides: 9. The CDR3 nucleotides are TGTGCCAGCTCACGCACTCCGGGACTAGCGGGAGGGTTCCAAGAGACCCAGTACTTC. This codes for CASSRTPGLAGGFQETQYF.

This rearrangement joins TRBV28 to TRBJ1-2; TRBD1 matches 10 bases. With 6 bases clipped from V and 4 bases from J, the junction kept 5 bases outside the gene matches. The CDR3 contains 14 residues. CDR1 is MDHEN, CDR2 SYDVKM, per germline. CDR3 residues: CASSSTGGGYGYTF. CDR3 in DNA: TGTGCCAGCAGCTCGACAGGGGGCGGCTATGGCTACACCTTC.

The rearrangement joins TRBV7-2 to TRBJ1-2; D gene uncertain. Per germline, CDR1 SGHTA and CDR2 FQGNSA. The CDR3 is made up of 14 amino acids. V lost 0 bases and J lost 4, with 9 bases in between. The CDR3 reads CASSLAGFGYGYTF. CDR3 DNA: TGTGCCAGCAGCTTAGCAGGGTTCGGCTATGGCTACACCTTC.

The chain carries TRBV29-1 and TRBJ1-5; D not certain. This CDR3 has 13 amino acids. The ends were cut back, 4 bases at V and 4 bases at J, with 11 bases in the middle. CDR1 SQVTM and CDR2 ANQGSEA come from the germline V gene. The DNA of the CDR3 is TGCAGCGTTGGGACTGCTGGGAATCAGCCCCAGCATTTT. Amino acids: CSVGTAGNQPQHF.

CDR3: CASSLGTSGDTQYF. CDR3 coding DNA: TGTGCCAGCAGCCTAGGGACTAGCGGTGATACGCAGTATTTT. V usage is TRBV7-2 and J usage is TRBJ2-3; TRBD2 aligns across 11 bases. The germline V gene encodes CDR1 SGHTA and CDR2 FQGNSA. Losses at the gene ends were 5 bases for V and 6 bases for J; bases not matched to a gene: 4. The CDR3 covers 14 residues.

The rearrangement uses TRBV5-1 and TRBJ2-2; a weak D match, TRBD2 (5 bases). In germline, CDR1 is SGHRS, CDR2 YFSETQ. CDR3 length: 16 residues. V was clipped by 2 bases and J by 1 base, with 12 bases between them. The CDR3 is CASSFGGVGNTGELFF. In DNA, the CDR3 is TGCGCCAGCAGCTTTGGAGGTGTAGGGAACACCGGGGAGCTGTTTTTT.

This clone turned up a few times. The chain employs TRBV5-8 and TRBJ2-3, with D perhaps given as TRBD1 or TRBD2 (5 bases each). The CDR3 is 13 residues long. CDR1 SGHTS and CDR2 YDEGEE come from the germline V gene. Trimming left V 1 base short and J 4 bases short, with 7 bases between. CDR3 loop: CASSLRGADTQYF. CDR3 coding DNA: TGTGCCAGCAGCTTGAGGGGAGCAGATACGCAGTATTTT.